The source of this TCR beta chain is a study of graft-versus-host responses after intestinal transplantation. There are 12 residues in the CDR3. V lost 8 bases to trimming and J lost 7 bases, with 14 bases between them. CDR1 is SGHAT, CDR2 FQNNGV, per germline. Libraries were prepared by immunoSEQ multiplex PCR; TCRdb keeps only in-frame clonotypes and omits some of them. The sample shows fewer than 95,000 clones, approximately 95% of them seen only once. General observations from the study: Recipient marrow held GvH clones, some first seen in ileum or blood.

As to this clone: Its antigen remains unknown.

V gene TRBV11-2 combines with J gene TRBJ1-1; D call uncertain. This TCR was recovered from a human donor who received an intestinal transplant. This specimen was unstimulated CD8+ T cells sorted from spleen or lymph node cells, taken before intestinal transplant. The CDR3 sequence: CASGQTTSEAFF. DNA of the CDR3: TGTGCCAGCGGGCAGACCACCAGTGAAGCTTTCTTT.